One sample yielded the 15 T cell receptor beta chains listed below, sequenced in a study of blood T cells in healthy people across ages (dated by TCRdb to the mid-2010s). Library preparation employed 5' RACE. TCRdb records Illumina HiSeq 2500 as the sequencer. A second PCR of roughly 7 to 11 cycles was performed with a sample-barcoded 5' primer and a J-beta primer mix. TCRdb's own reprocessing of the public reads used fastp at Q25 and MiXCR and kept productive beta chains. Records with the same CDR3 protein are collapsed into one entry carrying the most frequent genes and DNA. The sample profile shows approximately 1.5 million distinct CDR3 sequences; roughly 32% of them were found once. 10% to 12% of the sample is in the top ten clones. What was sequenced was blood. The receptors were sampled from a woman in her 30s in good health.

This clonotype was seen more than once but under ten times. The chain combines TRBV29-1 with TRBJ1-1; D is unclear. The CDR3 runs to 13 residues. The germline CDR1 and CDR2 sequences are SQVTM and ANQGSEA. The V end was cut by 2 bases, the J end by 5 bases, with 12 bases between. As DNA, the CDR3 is TGCAGCGTTGAATCGACGGCGCGGACTGAAGCTTTCTTT. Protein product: CSVESTARTEAFF.

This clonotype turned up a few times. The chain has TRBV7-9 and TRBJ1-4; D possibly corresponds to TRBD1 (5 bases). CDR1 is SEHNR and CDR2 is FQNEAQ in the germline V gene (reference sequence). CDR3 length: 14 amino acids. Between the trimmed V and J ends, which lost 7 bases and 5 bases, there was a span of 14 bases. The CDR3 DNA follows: TGTGCCAGCATCCCGGGAGCAGGGAATGAAAAACTGTTTTTT. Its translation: CASIPGAGNEKLFF.

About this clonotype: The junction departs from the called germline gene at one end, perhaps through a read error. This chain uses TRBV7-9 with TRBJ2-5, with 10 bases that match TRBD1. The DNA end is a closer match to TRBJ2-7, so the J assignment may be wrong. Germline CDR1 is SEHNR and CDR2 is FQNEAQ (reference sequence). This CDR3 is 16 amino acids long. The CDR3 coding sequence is TGTGCCGGCAGCGTACTCAACCGGGACAGGGGCTACGAGCAGTACTTC. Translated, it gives CAGSVLNRDRGYEQYF.

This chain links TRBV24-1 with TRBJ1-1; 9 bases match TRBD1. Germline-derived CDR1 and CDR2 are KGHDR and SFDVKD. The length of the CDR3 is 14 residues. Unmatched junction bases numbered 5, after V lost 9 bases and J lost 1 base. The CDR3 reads CATDWDRANTEAFF. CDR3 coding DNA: TGTGCCACCGATTGGGACAGGGCGAACACTGAAGCTTTCTTT.

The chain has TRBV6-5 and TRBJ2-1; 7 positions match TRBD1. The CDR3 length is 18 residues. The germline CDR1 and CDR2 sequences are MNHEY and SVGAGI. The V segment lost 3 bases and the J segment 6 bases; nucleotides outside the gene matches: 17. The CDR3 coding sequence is TGTGCCAGCAGTTATCGACAGGGAGTAAGAATCTTGCGCAATGAGCAGTTCTTC. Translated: CASSYRQGVRILRNEQFF.

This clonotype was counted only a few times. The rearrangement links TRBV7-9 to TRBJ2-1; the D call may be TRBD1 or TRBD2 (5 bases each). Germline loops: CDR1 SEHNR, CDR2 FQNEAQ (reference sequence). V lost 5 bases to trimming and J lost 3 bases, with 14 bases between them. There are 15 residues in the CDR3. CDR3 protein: CASSPSGPLYNEQFF. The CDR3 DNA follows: TGTGCCAGCAGCCCGTCGGGGCCCCTCTACAATGAGCAGTTCTTC.

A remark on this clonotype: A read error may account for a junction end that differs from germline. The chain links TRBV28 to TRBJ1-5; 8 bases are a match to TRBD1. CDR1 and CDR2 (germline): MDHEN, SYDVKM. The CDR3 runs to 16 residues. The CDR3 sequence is CAGSFSSTGGNQPQHF. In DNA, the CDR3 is TGTGCCGGCAGTTTCTCCTCGACAGGGGGCAATCAGCCCCAGCATTTT.

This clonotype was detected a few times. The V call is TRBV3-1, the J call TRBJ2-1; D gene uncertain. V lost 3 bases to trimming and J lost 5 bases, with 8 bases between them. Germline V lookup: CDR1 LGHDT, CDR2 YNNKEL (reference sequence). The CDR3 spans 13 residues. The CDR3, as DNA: TGTGCCAGCAGCCACCTAGGAAACAATGAGCAGTTCTTC. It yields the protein CASSHLGNNEQFF.

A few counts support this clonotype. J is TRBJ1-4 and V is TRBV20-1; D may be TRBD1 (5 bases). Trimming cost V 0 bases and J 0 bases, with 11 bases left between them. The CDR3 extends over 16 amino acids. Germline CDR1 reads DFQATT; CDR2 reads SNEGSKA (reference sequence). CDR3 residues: CSAREPTGATNEKLFF. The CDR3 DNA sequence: TGCAGTGCTAGAGAACCAACGGGGGCAACTAATGAAAAACTGTTTTTT.

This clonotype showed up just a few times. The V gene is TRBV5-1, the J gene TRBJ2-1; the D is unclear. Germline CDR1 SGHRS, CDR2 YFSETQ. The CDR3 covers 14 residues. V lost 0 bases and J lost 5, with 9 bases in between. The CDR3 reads CASSLAFTNNEQFF. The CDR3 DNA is TGCGCCAGCAGCTTGGCCTTTACTAACAATGAGCAGTTCTTC.

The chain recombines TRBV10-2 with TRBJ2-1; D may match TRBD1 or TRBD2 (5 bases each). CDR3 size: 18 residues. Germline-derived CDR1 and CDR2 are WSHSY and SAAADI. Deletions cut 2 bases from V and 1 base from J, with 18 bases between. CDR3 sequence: CASSEGGVPQRSYNEQFF. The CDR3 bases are TGCGCCAGCAGTGAGGGGGGAGTTCCGCAACGATCCTACAATGAGCAGTTCTTC.

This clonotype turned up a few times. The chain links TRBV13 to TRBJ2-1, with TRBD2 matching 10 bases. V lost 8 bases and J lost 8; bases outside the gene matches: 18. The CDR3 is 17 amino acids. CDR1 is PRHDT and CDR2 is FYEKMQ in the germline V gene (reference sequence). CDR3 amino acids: CASGPDSLAGEIDEQFF. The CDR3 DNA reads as TGTGCCAGCGGACCCGACTCTCTAGCGGGAGAGATCGATGAGCAGTTCTTC.

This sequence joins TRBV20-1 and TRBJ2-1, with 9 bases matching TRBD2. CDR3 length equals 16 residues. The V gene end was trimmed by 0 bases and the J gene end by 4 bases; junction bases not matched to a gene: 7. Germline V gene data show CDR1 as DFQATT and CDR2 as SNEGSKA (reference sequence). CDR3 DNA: TGCAGTGCTAGAGATCTCCTAGCGGGATATTACAATGAGCAGTTCTTC. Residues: CSARDLLAGYYNEQFF.

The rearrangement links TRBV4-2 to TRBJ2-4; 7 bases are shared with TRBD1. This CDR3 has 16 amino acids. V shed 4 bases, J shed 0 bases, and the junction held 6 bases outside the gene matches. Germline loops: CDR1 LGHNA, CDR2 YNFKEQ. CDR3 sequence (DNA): TGTGCCAGCAGCCGTGGACCAGGGGGAGCCAAAAACATTCAGTACTTC. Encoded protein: CASSRGPGGAKNIQYF.

In DNA, the CDR3 is TGTGCCAGCAGCTTATGGGAAGAGACCCAGTACTTC. This encodes CASSLWEETQYF. This chain links TRBV7-2 with TRBJ2-5, with D unclear. There are 12 residues in the CDR3. Germline values: CDR1 SGHTA, CDR2 FQGNSA. Trimming removed 2 bases from V and 3 bases from J, with 4 bases in between. The variable domain in full, completed from reference TRBV7-2 and TRBJ2-5, reads GAGVSQSPSNKVTEKGKDVELRCDPISGHTALYWYRQSLGQGLEFLIYFQGNSAPDKSGLPSDRFSAERTGGSVSTLTIQRTQQEDSAVYLCASSLWEETQYFGPGTRLLVL.